The TCR beta chain described here comes from a study of blood T cell repertoires in COVID-19. About the research overall: COVID-19 samples from acute and convalescent phases originated in the United States, Italy and Spain.

Original methodology: Amplification of reference gene primers provided the estimated nucleated cell counts. This table comes from immunoSEQ multiplex PCR, and its TCRdb copy is limited to in-frame clones, with some not included. The DNA gave D and trimming, while V, J and clone size come from that table. This table has 120,000 to 150,000 clones, roughly 84% appearing once. V trimming: 3 bases; J trimming: 3 bases; junction bases outside the gene matches: 4. The CDR3 extends over 14 amino acids. Germline CDR1 and CDR2: SGHNT and YYREEE (reference sequence). The sample consisted of peripheral blood. This clonotype was obtained from a human donor in a cohort sampled during active COVID-19. V and J are TRBV5-4 and TRBJ1-2; 8 bases agree with TRBD1. CDR3 loop: CASSYSTGDYGYTF. The DNA of the CDR3 is TGTGCCAGCAGCTACTCGACAGGGGACTATGGCTACACCTTC.